Below, 18 T cell receptor beta chains from the same sample are listed, as sequenced in a study of blood T cells in healthy people across ages. A second roughly 6 to 12 cycle PCR used barcoded and J-beta primers. TCRdb passed the 5' RACE reads through MiXCR, listing each CDR3 protein once. The sample carries more than 500,000 distinct CDR3 sequences, over 25% recorded once. This sample also belongs to another study, concerning T cells of mothers and their children.

The material sequenced was blood. Every receptor here comes from a boy aged 2 to 10 in good health.

This clonotype has more than one count but fewer than ten. The chain couples TRBV10-3 to TRBJ1-2; D may be TRBD1 (6 bases). V was pared by 6 bases and J by 0 bases, with 8 bases between. This CDR3 region has 13 residues. Per the germline V gene, CDR1 is ENHRY and CDR2 is SYGVKD. CDR3 DNA sequence: TGTGCCATCAGCGGGGGCCCTAACTATGGCTACACCTTC. Its translation is CAISGGPNYGYTF.

For this clonotype: No conserved phenylalanine or tryptophan is present at the end of the CDR3, so a read error is the likely explanation. The chain recombines TRBV7-2 with TRBJ2-7, with 10 bases identical to TRBD2. The CDR3 is made up of 17 amino acids. Germline CDR1 SGHTA, CDR2 FQGNSA. Trimming cost V 5 bases and J 4 bases; bases outside gene matches: 14. The CDR3 is CASSPGLAPRAPYEQYL. CDR3 coding DNA: TGTGCCAGCAGCCCGGGACTAGCGCCGCGCGCCCCTTACGAGCAGTACCTC.

Only a few counts were recorded for this clonotype. The rearrangement joins TRBV20-1 to TRBJ2-2; D not certain. Trimming shortened V by 1 base and J by 4 bases, and 7 bases separated the two germline ends. The CDR3 runs to 13 residues. Germline CDR1 reads DFQATT; CDR2 reads SNEGSKA (reference sequence). CDR3 residues: CSARAPITGELFF. The CDR3 region has the DNA TGCAGTGCTAGAGCCCCGATCACCGGGGAGCTGTTTTTT.

This clonotype has a handful of counts. The chain uses TRBV27 and TRBJ2-7; 9 nucleotides agree with TRBD2. The J segment lost 11 bases and the V segment lost 4 bases, leaving 3 bases of the junction unmatched. CDR3 length equals 11 residues. Germline V gives CDR1 MNHEY, CDR2 SMNVEV (reference sequence). The CDR3 is CASSSGGGEYF. The CDR3 DNA is TGTGCCAGCAGTTCCGGCGGGGGGGAGTACTTC.

This clonotype has a handful of counts. This sequence joins TRBV6-1 and TRBJ2-7; D may match TRBD1 or TRBD2 (6 bases each). V dropped 10 bases and J dropped 1 base, with 23 bases sitting between them. The CDR3 sequence is 16 residues long. In germline, CDR1 is MNHNS, CDR2 SASEGT. The DNA of the CDR3 is TGTGCCACCAAACTGGGGGGCCTAGCGACTTCCTACGAGCAGTACTTC. Its translation: CATKLGGLATSYEQYF.

DNA of the CDR3: TGCGCCAGCAGCATCGGCGGGGCGTTCGACGAGCAGTACTTC. As protein: CASSIGGAFDEQYF. The genes are TRBV5-1 and TRBJ2-7; a possible D gene is TRBD2 (6 bases). Trimming removed 4 bases from V and 5 bases from J, with 16 bases in between. The CDR3 runs to 14 residues. The V gene's germline CDR1 is SGHRS and CDR2 YFSETQ.

The rearrangement joins TRBV6-2 or TRBV6-3 to TRBJ1-5; TRBD1 is a possible D gene (5 bases). The CDR3 covers 14 residues. Deletions cut 9 bases from V and 3 bases from J, with 15 bases between. Germline CDR1 is MNHEY and CDR2 is SVGEGT. The CDR3 protein is CASVTGHSNQPQHF. DNA for the CDR3: TGTGCCAGTGTAACCGGACACTCCAATCAGCCCCAGCATTTT.

The chain joins TRBV5-1 to TRBJ2-3, with 10 positions matching TRBD2. After removal of 1 base from V and 4 bases from J, the junction contained 3 bases not matched to a gene. The CDR3 is made up of 15 amino acids. The V gene's germline CDR1 is SGHRS and CDR2 YFSETQ. The CDR3 DNA sequence: TGCGCCAGCAGCTTGACTAGCGGGGTCTCAGATACGCAGTATTTT. Its protein product is CASSLTSGVSDTQYF.

V usage is TRBV18 and J usage is TRBJ2-1, with unresolved D. CDR1 KGHSH and CDR2 LQKENI come from the germline V gene. Trimming left V 0 bases short and J 4 bases short, with 10 bases between. This CDR3 has 15 amino acids. CDR3 residues: CASSPPNGGYNEQFF. DNA for the CDR3: TGTGCCAGCTCACCACCAAATGGCGGATACAATGAGCAGTTCTTC. Combining the CDR3 with reference TRBV18 and TRBJ2-1 gives the whole variable domain NAGVMQNPRHLVRRRGQEARLRCSPMKGHSHVYWYRQLPEEGLKFMVYLQKENIIDESGMPKERFSAEFPKEGPSILRIQQVVRGDSAAYFCASSPPNGGYNEQFFGPGTRLTVL.

The V gene is TRBV6-2 or TRBV6-3, the J gene TRBJ2-2; D not certain. The germline V and J ends were trimmed by 8 bases and 5 bases, with 9 bases remaining between them. The CDR3 sequence is 12 residues long. The germline V gene has CDR1 MNHEY and CDR2 SVGEGT. CDR3 residues: CASAQVTGELFF. CDR3 DNA: TGTGCCAGCGCCCAAGTAACCGGGGAGCTGTTTTTT.

The table lists this clonotype with a count of one. The CDR3 reads CASSLASSGSDEQYF. In DNA form, the CDR3 reads TGTGCCAGCAGCTTAGCGTCTAGCGGGAGTGACGAGCAGTACTTC. This chain links TRBV7-9 with TRBJ2-7; 10 positions match TRBD2. Per germline, CDR1 SEHNR and CDR2 FQNEAQ (reference sequence). Germline trimming cut 0 bases from V and 5 bases from J; bases unmatched to any gene: 4. CDR3 size: 15 residues.

This clonotype turned up a few times. The chain couples TRBV5-1 to TRBJ1-2; 10 bases match TRBD1. This CDR3 has 18 residues. V lost 0 bases, J lost 4 bases, and 12 bases stayed unmatched. Looked up from germline, CDR1 is SGHRS and CDR2 is YFSETQ. CDR3 protein: CASSLDWIRDRGSYGYTF. CDR3 sequence (DNA): TGCGCCAGCAGCTTGGATTGGATACGGGACAGGGGATCCTATGGCTACACCTTC.

This clonotype was observed a few times. V is TRBV5-1 and J is TRBJ2-1; 10 nucleotides align to TRBD2. The CDR3 runs to 16 residues. Germline V gives CDR1 SGHRS, CDR2 YFSETQ. V trimming: 4 bases; J trimming: 3 bases; junction bases outside the gene matches: 7. The CDR3 loop is CASSVRLAGDYNEQFF. In DNA, the CDR3 is TGCGCCAGCAGCGTACGTCTAGCGGGGGACTACAATGAGCAGTTCTTC.

The CDR3 coding sequence is TGTGCCAGCAGTCTCCACAGGGACTGGGAGACCCAGTACTTC. Its protein is CASSLHRDWETQYF. The chain links TRBV7-9 to TRBJ2-5; D tentatively reads TRBD1 or TRBD2 (6 bases each). The CDR3 runs to 14 residues. The germline V gene encodes CDR1 SEHNR and CDR2 FQNEAQ (reference sequence). V dropped 6 bases and J dropped 5 bases, with 16 bases sitting between them.

Only a few counts were recorded for this clonotype. Relative to the germline gene, one junction end is altered; a read error may explain this. The V and J genes are TRBV10-2 and TRBJ1-2; D is undetermined. The germline CDR1 and CDR2 sequences are WSHSY and SAAADI. This CDR3 has 15 residues. Written as DNA, the CDR3 is TGCGCCACGTTGGGCGGAAGTGCCTTTAACCATGGCTACACCTTC. Encoded protein: CATLGGSAFNHGYTF.

The J gene is TRBJ1-2, the V gene TRBV6-6; D is unclear. Trimming took off 2 bases at V and 4 bases at J, with 8 bases between the two ends. The CDR3 has 13 residues. Germline CDR1 is MNHNY and CDR2 is SVGAGI (reference sequence). The CDR3 loop is CASSYQAPYGYTF. The CDR3 DNA follows: TGTGCCAGCAGTTACCAGGCTCCCTATGGCTACACCTTC.

V usage is TRBV5-1 and J usage is TRBJ1-5; D gene uncertain. CDR1 is SGHRS and CDR2 is YFSETQ in the germline V gene. Trimming removed 4 bases at V and 0 bases at J, with 20 bases between. The CDR3 contains 18 residues. The CDR3 sequence is CASSTKGRRAYSNQPQHF. The CDR3 DNA follows: TGCGCCAGCAGCACAAAGGGCAGGCGGGCATATAGCAATCAGCCCCAGCATTTT.

The chain recombines TRBV2 with TRBJ1-6; 7 nucleotides line up with TRBD1. The CDR3 totals 13 residues. Unmatched junction bases numbered 15, after V lost 10 bases and J lost 15 bases. Germline lookup yields CDR1 SNHLY and CDR2 FYNNEI. CDR3 in amino acids: CATSRDSDFDLHF. The DNA for the CDR3 is TGTGCCACCTCGAGGGACAGCGACTTCGACCTCCACTTT.